This record concerns one TCR beta chain sequence. Germline values: CDR1 MNHEY, CDR2 SVGEGT. This CDR3 has 15 residues. V dropped 6 bases and J dropped 2; count of bases not matched to a gene: 5. This sample holds PBMCs from 8 to 10 ml fresh peripheral blood. The data are from a study of T cells in Graves' hyperthyroidism and ophthalmopathy. Regions amplified from RNA transcripts were the TCR beta CDR3 regions. In the first-round RT-PCR of the TCR CDR3, the HTBI primer set was used. TCRdb re-called the multiplex PCR reads with MiXCR, one entry per CDR3 protein. Among hundreds of thousands of distinct CDR3 sequences listed, over 20% were seen once.

The chain is built from TRBV6-2 or TRBV6-3 and TRBJ2-7; 12 bases match TRBD1. The sample consisted of blood. This sequence originates from a woman between 40 and 55 years old with Graves' ophthalmopathy. The CDR3, as DNA: TGTGCCAGCAGATCGGGACAGGGGGCGACCTACGAGCAGTACTTC. Protein sequence: CASRSGQGATYEQYF.